This record covers a single T cell receptor (beta chain). This CDR3 contains 14 residues. The germline V gene encodes CDR1 PRHDT and CDR2 FYEKMQ (reference sequence). V was clipped by 3 bases and J by 0 bases, with 6 bases between them. Under the authors' procedure: The assay estimated nucleated cells by amplifying reference gene primers. Clones were read by immunoSEQ multiplex PCR, and TCRdb kept only the in-frame ones, dropping some. For V, J and clone size, that table is used; D and trimming come from the DNA. Among around 95,000 clones listed, approximately 84% were seen once. The sample belongs to a study of blood T cell repertoires in COVID-19. Study-wide background: Whether acute or convalescent, the COVID-19 samples came from the United States, Italy and Spain. Nucleic acid was either cDNA or gDNA, and it came from T cells, B-cell-depleted T cells, or PBMCs.

The chain recombines TRBV13 with TRBJ1-3, with D maybe TRBD1 (5 bases). The clonotype originates from an elderly woman with acute or convalescent COVID-19. The sequencing input was peripheral blood. The CDR3 protein is CASSFQGSGNTIYF. The CDR3 DNA sequence: TGTGCCAGCAGCTTCCAGGGCTCTGGAAACACCATATATTTT. Together with reference TRBV13 and TRBJ1-3, the CDR3 gives the full variable domain: AAGVIQSPRHLIKEKRETATLKCYPIPRHDTVYWYQQGPGQDPQFLISFYEKMQSDKGSIPDRFSAQQFSDYHSELNMSSLELGDSALYFCASSFQGSGNTIYFGEGSWLTVV.